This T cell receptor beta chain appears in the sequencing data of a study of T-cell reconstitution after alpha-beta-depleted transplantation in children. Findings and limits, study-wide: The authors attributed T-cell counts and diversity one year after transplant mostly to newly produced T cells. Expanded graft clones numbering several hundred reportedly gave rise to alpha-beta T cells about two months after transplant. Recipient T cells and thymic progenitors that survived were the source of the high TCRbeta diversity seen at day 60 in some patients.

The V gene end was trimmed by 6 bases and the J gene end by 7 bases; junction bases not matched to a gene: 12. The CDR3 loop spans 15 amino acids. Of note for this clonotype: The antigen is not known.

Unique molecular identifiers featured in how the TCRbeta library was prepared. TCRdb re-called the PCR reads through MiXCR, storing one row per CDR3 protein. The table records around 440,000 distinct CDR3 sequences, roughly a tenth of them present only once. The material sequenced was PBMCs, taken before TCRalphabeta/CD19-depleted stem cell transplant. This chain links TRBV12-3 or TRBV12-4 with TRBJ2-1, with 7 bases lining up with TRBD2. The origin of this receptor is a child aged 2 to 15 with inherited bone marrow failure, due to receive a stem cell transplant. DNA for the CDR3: TGTGCCAGCAGACGCCCTAGACTAGCTCGGAATGAGCAGTTCTTC. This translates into CASRRPRLARNEQFF.